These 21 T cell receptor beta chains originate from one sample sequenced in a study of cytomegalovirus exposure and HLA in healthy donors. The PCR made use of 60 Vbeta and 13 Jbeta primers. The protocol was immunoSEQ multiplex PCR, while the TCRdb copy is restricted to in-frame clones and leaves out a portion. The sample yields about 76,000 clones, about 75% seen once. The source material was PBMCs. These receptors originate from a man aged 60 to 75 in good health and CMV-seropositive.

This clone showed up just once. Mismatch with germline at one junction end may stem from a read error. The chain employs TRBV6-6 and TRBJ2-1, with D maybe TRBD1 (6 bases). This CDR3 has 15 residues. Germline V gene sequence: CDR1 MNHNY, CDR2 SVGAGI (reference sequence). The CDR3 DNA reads TGTGCCAGCAGCTCCCCAACTCAGGGGATGGGTGAAGTGGTCTTC. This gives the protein CASSSPTQGMGEVVF.

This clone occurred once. CDR3 in DNA: TGTGCCAGCAGCAATCTGTGCAGGGTCAACACCTACGAGCAGTACTTC. Protein: CASSNLCRVNTYEQYF. The chain combines TRBV21-1 with TRBJ2-7; the table's D call of TRBD1 was not tested on the DNA. TRBV21-1 is designated a pseudogene. This CDR3 region has 16 residues.

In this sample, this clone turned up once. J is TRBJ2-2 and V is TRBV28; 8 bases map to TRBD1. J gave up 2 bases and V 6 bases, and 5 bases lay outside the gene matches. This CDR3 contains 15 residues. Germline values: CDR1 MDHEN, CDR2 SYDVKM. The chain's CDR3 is CASRADRGNTGELFF. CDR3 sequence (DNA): TGTGCCAGCAGGGCTGACAGGGGAAACACCGGGGAGCTGTTTTTT.

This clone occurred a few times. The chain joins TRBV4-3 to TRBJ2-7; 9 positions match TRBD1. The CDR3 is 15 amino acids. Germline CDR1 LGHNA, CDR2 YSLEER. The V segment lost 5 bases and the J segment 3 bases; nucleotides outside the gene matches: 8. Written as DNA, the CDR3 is TGCGCCAGCAGCGAAAACAGGGGGCTTGGCTACGAGCAGTACTTC. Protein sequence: CASSENRGLGYEQYF.

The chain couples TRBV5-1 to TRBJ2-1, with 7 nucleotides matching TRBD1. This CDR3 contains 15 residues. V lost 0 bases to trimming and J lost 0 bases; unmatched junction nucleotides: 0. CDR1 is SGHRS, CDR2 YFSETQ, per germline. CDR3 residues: CASSLGQGSYNEQFF. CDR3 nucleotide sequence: TGCGCCAGCAGCTTGGGACAGGGCTCCTACAATGAGCAGTTCTTC.

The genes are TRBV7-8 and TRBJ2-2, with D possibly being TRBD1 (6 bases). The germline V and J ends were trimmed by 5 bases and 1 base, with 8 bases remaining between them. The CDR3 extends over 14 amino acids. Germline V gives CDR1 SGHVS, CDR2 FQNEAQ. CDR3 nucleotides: TGTGCCAGCAGCAGACAGGTGAACACCGGGGAGCTGTTTTTT. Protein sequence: CASSRQVNTGELFF.

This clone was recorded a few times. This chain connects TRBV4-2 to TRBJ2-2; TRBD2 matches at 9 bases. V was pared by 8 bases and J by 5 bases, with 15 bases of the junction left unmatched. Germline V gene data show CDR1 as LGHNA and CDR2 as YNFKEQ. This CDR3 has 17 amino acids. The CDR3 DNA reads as TGTGCCAGCGAGGCCGGGGCCCTAGCGGGATTAACCGGGGAGCTGTTTTTT. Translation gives CASEAGALAGLTGELFF.

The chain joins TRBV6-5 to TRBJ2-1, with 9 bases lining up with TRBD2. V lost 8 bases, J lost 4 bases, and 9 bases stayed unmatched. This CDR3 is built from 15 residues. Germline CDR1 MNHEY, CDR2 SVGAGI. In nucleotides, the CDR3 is TGTGCCAGCGGGAGCGGGCTAGCGGGATACAATGAGCAGTTCTTC. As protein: CASGSGLAGYNEQFF.

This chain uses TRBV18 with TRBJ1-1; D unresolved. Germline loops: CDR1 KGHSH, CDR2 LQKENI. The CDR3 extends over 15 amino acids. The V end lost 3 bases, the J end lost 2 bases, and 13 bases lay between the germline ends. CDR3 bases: TGTGCCAGCTCACCCCTAATGAAGACTAACACTGAAGCTTTCTTT. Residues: CASSPLMKTNTEAFF.

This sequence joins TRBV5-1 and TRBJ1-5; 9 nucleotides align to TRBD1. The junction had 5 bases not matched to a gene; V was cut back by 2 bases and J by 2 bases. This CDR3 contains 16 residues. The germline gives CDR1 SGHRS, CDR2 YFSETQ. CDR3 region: CASSLTGGGGNQPQHF. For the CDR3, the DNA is TGCGCCAGCAGCTTAACAGGGGGCGGAGGCAATCAGCCCCAGCATTTT.

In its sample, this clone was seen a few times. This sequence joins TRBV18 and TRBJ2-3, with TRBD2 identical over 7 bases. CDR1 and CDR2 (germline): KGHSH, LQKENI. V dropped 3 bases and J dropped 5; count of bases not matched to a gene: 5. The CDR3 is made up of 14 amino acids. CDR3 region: CASSPGIAGDTQYF. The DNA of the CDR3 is TGTGCCAGCTCACCGGGAATAGCGGGAGATACGCAGTATTTT.

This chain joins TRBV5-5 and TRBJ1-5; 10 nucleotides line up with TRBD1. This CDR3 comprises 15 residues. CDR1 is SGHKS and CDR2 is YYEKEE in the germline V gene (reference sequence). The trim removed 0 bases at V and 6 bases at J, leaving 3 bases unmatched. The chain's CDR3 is CASSLVGQGSQPQHF. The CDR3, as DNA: TGTGCCAGCAGCTTGGTGGGACAGGGGAGTCAGCCCCAGCATTTT.

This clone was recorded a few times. Here the CDR3 reads CASSESSSGYYEQYF. DNA of the CDR3: TGTGCCAGCAGTGAATCAAGTAGCGGTTACTACGAGCAGTACTTC. The V gene is TRBV2, the J gene TRBJ2-7; tentatively, D is TRBD2 (6 bases). The CDR3 loop spans 15 amino acids. V dropped 2 bases and J dropped 3 bases, with 14 bases sitting between them. Germline V gene lookup returns CDR1 SNHLY and CDR2 FYNNEI.

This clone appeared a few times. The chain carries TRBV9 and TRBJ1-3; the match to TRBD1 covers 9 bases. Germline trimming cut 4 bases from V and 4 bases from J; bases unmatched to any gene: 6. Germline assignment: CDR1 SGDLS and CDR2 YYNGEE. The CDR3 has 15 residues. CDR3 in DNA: TGTGCCAGCAGCACCGGGACAGGGACAGGAAACACCATATATTTT. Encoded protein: CASSTGTGTGNTIYF.

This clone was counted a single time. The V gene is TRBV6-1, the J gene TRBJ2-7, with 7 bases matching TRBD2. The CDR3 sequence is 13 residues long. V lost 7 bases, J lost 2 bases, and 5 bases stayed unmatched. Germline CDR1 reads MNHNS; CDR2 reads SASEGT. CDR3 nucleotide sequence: TGTGCCAGCAAACCTAGCGGTGCCTACGAGCAGTACTTC. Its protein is CASKPSGAYEQYF.

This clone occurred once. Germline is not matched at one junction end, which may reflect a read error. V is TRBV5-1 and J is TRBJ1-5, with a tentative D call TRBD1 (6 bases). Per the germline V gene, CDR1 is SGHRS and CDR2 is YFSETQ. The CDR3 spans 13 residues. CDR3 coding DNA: TGCACCAGCAGCATGGGACAAAGTCAGCCCCAGCATTTT. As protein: CTSSMGQSQPQHF.

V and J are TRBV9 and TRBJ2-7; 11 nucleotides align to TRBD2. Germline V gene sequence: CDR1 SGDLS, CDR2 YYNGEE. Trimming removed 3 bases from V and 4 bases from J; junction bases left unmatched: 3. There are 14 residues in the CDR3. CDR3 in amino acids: CASSATSGGYEQYF. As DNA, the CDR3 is TGTGCCAGCAGCGCTACTAGCGGGGGATACGAGCAGTACTTC.

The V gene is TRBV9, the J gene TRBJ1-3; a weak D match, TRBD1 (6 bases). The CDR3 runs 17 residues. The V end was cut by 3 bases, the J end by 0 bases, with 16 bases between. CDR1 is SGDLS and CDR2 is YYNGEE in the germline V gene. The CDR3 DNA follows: TGTGCCAGCAGCGCCACCTACAGGGACCGCTCTGGAAACACCATATATTTT. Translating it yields CASSATYRDRSGNTIYF.

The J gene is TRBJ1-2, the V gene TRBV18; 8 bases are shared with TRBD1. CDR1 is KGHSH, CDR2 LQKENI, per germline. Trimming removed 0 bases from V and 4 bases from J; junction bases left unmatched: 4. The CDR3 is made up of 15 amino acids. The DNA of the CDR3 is TGTGCCAGCTCACCACCAACAGGGGGTGCCTATGGCTACACCTTC. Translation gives CASSPPTGGAYGYTF.

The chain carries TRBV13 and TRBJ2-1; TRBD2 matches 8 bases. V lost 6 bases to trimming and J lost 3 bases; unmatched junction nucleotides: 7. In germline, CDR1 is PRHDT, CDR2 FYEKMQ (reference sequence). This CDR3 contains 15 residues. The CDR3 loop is CASSSPAGDYNEQFF. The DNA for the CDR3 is TGTGCCAGCAGTTCGCCAGCGGGAGACTACAATGAGCAGTTCTTC.

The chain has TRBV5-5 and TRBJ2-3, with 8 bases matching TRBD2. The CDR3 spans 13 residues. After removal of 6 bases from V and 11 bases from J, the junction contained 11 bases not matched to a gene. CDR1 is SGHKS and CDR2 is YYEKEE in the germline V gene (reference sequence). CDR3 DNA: TGTGCCAGCACTATTGGACTAGCTGAGGGGCAGTATTTT. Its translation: CASTIGLAEGQYF.